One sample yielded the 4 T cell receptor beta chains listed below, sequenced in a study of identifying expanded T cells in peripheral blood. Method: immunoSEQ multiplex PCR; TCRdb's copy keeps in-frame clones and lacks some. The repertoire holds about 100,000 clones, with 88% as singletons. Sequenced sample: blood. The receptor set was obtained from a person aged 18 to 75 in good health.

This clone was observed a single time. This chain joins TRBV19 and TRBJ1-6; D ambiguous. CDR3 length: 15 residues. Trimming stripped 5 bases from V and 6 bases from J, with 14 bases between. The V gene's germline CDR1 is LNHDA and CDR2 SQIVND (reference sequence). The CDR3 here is CASSSRPELNSPLHF. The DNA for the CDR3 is TGTGCCAGTAGTTCCCGACCGGAACTTAATTCACCCCTCCACTTT.

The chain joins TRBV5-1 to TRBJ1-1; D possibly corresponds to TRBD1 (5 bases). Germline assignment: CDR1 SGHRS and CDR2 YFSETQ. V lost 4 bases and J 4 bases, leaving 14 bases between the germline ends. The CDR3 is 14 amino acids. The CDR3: CASSQRDGATEAFF. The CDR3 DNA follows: TGCGCCAGCAGCCAGAGGGACGGCGCCACTGAAGCTTTCTTT.

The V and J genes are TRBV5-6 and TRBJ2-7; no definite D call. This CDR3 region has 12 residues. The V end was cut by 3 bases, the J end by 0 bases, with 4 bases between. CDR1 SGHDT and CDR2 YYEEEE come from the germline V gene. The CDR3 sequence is CASSYNSYEQYF. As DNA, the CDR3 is TGTGCCAGCAGCTATAACTCCTACGAGCAGTACTTC. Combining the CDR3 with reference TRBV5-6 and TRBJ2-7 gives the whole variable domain DAGVTQSPTHLIKTRGQQVTLRCSPKSGHDTVSWYQQALGQGPQFIFQYYEEEERQRGNFPDRFSGHQFPNYSSELNVNALLLGDSALYLCASSYNSYEQYFGPGTRLTVT.

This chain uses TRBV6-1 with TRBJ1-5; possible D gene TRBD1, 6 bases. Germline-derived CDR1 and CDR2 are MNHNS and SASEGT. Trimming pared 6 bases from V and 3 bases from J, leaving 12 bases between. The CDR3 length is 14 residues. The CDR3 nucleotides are TGTGCCAGCAGGCCCGGACAGTCCAATCAGCCCCAGCATTTT. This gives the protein CASRPGQSNQPQHF.